This T cell receptor beta chain was captured in a study of blood T cell repertoires in COVID-19. In the study overall: The United States, Italy and Spain provided the acute and convalescent COVID-19 samples. In each case, the material was cDNA or gDNA derived from T cells, B-cell-depleted T cells, or PBMCs.

Per the study methods: From reference gene primer amplification, estimates of nucleated cell counts were derived. Method: immunoSEQ multiplex PCR; TCRdb's copy keeps in-frame clones and lacks some. That table is the source of V, J and clone size, and D and trimming were worked out from the DNA. The sample lists some 160,000 clones; 83% were seen once. The material sequenced was peripheral blood. This TCR was sampled from a woman in her seventies who had recovered from COVID-19.

CDR3 region: CASSLRPSGSTYNEQFF. The DNA for the CDR3 is TGTGCCAGCAGCTTGCGGCCTAGCGGGAGTACCTACAATGAGCAGTTCTTC. The chain combines TRBV5-6 with TRBJ2-1, with TRBD2 identical over 10 bases. The CDR3 extends over 17 amino acids. Germline loops: CDR1 SGHDT, CDR2 YYEEEE. V trimming: 1 base; J trimming: 2 bases; junction bases outside the gene matches: 6.